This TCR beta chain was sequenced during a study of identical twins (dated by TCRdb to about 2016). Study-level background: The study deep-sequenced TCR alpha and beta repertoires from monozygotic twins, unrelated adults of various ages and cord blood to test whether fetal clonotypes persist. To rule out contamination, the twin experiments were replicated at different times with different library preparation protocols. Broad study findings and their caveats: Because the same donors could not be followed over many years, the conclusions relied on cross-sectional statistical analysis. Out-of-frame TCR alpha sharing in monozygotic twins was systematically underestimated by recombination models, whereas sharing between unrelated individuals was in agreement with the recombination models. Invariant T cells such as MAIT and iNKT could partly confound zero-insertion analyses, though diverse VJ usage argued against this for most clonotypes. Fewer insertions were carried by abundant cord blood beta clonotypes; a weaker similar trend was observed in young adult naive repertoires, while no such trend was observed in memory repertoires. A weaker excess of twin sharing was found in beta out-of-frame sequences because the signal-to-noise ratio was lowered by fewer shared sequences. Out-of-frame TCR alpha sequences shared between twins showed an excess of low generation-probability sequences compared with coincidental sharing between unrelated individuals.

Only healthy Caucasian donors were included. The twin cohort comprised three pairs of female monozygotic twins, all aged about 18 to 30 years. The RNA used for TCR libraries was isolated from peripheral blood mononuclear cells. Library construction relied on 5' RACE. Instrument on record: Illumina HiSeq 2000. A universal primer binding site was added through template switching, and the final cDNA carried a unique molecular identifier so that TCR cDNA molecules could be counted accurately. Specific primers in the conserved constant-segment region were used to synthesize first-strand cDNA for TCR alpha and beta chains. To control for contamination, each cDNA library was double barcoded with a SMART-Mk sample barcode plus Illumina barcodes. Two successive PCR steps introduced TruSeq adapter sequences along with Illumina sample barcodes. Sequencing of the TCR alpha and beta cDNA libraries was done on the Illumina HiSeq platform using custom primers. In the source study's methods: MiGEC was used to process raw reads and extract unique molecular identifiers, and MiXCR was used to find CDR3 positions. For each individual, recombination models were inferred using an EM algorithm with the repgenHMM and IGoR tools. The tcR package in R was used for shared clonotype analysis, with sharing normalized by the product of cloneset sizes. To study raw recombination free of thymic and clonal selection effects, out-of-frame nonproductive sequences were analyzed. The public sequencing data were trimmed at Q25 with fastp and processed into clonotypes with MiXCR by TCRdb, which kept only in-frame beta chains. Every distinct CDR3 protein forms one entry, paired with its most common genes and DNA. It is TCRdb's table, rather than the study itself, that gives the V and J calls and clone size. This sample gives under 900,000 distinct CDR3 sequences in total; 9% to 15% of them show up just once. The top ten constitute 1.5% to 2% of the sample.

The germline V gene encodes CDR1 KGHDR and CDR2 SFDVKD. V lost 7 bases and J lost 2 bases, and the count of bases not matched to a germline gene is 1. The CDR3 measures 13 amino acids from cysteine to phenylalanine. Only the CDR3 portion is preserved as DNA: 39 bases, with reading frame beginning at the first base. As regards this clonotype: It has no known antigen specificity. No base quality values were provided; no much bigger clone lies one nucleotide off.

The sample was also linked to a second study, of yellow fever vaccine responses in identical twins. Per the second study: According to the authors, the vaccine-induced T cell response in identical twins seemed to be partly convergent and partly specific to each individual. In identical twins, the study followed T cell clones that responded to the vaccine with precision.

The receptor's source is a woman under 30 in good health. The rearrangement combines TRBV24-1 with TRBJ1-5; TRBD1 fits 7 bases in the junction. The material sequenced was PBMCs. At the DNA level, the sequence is TGTGCCACCAGAGGACAGGGCAATCAGCCCCAGCATTTT. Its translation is CATRGQGNQPQHF.